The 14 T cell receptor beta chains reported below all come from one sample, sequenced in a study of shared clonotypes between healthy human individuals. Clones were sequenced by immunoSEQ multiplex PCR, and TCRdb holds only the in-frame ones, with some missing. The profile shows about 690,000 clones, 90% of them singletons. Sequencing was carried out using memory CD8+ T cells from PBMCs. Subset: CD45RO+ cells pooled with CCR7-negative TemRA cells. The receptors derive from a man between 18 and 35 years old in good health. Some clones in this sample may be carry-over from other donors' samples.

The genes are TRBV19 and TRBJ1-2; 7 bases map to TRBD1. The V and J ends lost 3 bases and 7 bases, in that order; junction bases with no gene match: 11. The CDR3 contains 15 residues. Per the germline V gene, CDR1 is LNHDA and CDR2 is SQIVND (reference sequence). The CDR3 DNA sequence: TGTGCCAGTAGTATTGGGCGGGGACAGTCCCGTGGCTACACCTTC. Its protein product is CASSIGRGQSRGYTF.

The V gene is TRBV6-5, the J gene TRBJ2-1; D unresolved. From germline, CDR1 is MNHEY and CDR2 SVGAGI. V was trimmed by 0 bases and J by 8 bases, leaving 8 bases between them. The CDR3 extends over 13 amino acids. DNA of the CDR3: TGTGCCAGCAGTTACTCGAACATCGATGAGCAGTTCTTC. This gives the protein CASSYSNIDEQFF.

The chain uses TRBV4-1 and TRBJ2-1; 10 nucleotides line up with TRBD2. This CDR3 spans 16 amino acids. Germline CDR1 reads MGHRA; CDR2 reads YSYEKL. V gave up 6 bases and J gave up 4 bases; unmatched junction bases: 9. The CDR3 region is CASRTLLAGTYNEQFF. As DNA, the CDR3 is TGCGCCAGCAGGACTTTACTAGCGGGGACATACAATGAGCAGTTCTTC.

The CDR3 region has the DNA TGTGCCAGCAGCTCCCGGACTGTGTACAATGAGCAGTTCTTC. Its translation is CASSSRTVYNEQFF. The chain recombines TRBV7-9 with TRBJ2-1; the D gene is possibly TRBD2 (5 bases). The CDR3 has 14 residues. Germline loops: CDR1 SEHNR, CDR2 FQNEAQ (reference sequence). V was clipped by 4 bases and J by 4 bases, with 11 bases between them.

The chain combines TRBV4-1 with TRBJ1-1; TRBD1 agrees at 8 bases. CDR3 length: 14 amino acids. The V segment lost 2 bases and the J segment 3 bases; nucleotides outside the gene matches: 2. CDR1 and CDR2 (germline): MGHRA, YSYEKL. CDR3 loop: CASSQNRGDTEAFF. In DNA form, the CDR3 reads TGCGCCAGCAGCCAAAACAGGGGGGACACTGAAGCTTTCTTT.

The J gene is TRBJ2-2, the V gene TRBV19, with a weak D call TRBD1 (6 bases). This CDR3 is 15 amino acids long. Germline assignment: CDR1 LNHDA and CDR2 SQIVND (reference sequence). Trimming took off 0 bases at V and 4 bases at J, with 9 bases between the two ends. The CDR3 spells CASSIDLGGTGELFF. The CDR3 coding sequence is TGTGCCAGTAGTATAGATCTAGGGGGCACCGGGGAGCTGTTTTTT. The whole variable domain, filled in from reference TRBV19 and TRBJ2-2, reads DGGITQSPKYLFRKEGQNVTLSCEQNLNHDAMYWYRQDPGQGLRLIYYSQIVNDFQKGDIAEGYSVSREKKESFPLTVTSAQKNPTAFYLCASSIDLGGTGELFFGEGSRLTVL.

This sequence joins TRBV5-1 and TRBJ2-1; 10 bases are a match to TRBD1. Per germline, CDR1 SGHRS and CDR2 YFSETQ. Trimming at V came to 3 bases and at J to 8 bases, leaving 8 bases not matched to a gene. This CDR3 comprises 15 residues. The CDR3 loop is CASSYRTGGKDEQFF. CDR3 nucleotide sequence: TGCGCCAGCAGCTACCGGACAGGGGGTAAGGATGAGCAGTTCTTC.

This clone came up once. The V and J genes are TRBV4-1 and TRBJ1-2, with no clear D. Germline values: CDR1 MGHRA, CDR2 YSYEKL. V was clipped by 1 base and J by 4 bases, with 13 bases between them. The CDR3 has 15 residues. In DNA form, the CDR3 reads TGCGCCAGCAGCCAAGTTCTAAGGCAGTCCTATGGCTACACCTTC. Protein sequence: CASSQVLRQSYGYTF.

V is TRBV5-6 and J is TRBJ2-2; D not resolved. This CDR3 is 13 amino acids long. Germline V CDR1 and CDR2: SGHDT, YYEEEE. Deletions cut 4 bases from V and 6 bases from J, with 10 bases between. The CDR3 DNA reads TGTGCCAGCAGCCCTATTGGTTCCGGGGAGCTGTTTTTT. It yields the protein CASSPIGSGELFF.

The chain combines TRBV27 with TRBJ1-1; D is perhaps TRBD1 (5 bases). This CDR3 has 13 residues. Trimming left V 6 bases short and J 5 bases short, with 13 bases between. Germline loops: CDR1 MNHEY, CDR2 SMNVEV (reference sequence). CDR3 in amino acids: CASSPQEGTEAFF. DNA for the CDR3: TGTGCCAGCAGCCCACAGGAAGGGACTGAAGCTTTCTTT.

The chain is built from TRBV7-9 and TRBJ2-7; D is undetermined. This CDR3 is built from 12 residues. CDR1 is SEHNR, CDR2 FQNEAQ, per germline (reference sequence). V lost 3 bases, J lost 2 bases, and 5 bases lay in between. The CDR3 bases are TGTGCCAGCAGCTTTAGTCCCTACGAGCAGTACTTC. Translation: CASSFSPYEQYF. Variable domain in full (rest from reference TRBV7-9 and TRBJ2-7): DTGVSQNPRHKITKRGQNVTFRCDPISEHNRLYWYRQTLGQGPEFLTYFQNEAQLEKSRLLSDRFSAERPKGSFSTLEIQRTEQGDSAMYLCASSFSPYEQYFGPGTRLTVT.

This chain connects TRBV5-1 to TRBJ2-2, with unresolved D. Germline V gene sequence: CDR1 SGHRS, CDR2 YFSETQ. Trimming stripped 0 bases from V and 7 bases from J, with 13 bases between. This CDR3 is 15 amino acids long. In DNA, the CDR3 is TGCGCCAGCAGCTTGGGGGCGGAAATAATCGGGGAGCTGTTTTTT. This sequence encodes CASSLGAEIIGELFF.

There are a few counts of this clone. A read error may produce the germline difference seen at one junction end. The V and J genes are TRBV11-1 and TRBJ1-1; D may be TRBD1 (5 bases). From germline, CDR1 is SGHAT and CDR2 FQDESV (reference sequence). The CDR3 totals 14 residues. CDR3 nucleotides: TGTGCCAGCAGCCATTGGGGGGGGAACTCTGAAGCTTTCTTT. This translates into CASSHWGGNSEAFF.

CDR3 region: CASSVAVGQDSEAFF. The CDR3, as DNA: TGTGCCAGCAGCGTAGCTGTCGGACAGGACAGTGAAGCTTTCTTT. This chain uses TRBV9 with TRBJ1-1; TRBD1 agrees at 7 bases. The junction had 9 bases not matched to a gene; V was cut back by 0 bases and J by 7 bases. This CDR3 contains 15 residues. Germline lookup yields CDR1 SGDLS and CDR2 YYNGEE.